This passage covers 24 T cell receptor beta chains from one sample sequenced in a study of shared clonotypes between healthy human individuals (dated by TCRdb to 2019 to 2021). For the CD8 naive samples, CD45RO-negative cells were positively selected for CCR7, yielding a CD45RA+CCR7+ population from which TemRA cells were excluded. Library method: the immunoSEQ multiplex PCR assay. Drawn from immuneACCESS, this table holds only the in-frame rearrangements with V and J called that TCRdb kept. Clones are partly lost; checked studies trace under half to an unresolved V gene and leave the rest unexplained. The table for this sample lists roughly 810,000 clones; just over 95% of them were counted only once. Less than 0.25% of the sample goes to the ten largest clones. The sequencing input was naive CD8+ T cells sorted from blood. The cell subset or site label corresponds to: CD45RA+CCR7+. Receptors originate from a man aged 25 to 45 in good health.

The chain recombines TRBV6-5 with TRBJ1-2; D uncertain. Germline CDR1 MNHEY, CDR2 SVGAGI. The CDR3 is 13 amino acids. V was pared by 5 bases and J by 4 bases, with 11 bases between. CDR3 sequence (DNA): TGTGCCAGCAGTCCGACGTACCTCTATGGCTACACCTTC. Amino acid sequence: CASSPTYLYGYTF.

About this clone itself: At one end the junction does not follow the germline gene, possibly because of a read error. Other DNA sequences of this sample code for an identical CDR3. The V call is TRBV7-9, the J call TRBJ2-7; 9 nucleotides agree with TRBD2. The CDR3 has 16 amino acids. Germline V CDR1 and CDR2: SEHNR, FQNEAQ (reference sequence). CDR3: CASSLARASGKHEQYF. CDR3 bases: TGTGCCAGTAGCTTAGCGAGGGCTAGCGGGAAGCACGAGCAGTACTTC.

V gene TRBV7-6 combines with J gene TRBJ2-1, with 7 bases matching TRBD2. CDR3 length: 14 residues. Germline loops: CDR1 SGHVS, CDR2 FNYEAQ. With V trimmed by 5 bases and J by 7 bases, 8 bases remained unmatched. Here the CDR3 DNA reads TGTGCCAGCAGCCCTAGGACTAGTGAGAATGAGCAGTTCTTC. This translates into CASSPRTSENEQFF.

This chain uses TRBV7-9 with TRBJ2-1, with TRBD2 identical over 7 bases. J was trimmed by 2 bases and V by 7 bases; bases with no gene match: 14. From germline, CDR1 is SEHNR and CDR2 FQNEAQ (reference sequence). The CDR3 is 17 amino acids. Here the CDR3 reads CASNSRGERDAYNEQFF. Written as DNA, the CDR3 is TGTGCCAGCAACTCGAGAGGGGAGCGGGACGCCTACAATGAGCAGTTCTTC. Variable domain in full (rest from reference TRBV7-9 and TRBJ2-1): DTGVSQNPRHKITKRGQNVTFRCDPISEHNRLYWYRQTLGQGPEFLTYFQNEAQLEKSRLLSDRFSAERPKGSFSTLEIQRTEQGDSAMYLCASNSRGERDAYNEQFFGPGTRLTVL.

The chain joins TRBV5-1 to TRBJ2-7; possible D gene TRBD2, 6 bases. There are 14 residues in the CDR3. V gave up 1 base and J gave up 3 bases, with 11 bases separating them. Germline CDR1 is SGHRS and CDR2 is YFSETQ. CDR3 bases: TGCGCCAGCAGCTTGCTAGGAGGGAACTACGAGCAGTACTTC. Its translation is CASSLLGGNYEQYF.

The chain joins TRBV2 to TRBJ2-1; the D is unclear. Germline V CDR1 and CDR2: SNHLY, FYNNEI. The CDR3 consists of 12 residues. Between the trimmed V and J ends, which lost 5 bases and 8 bases, there was a span of 10 bases. CDR3 sequence reads: CASSNDAYEQFF. CDR3 sequence (DNA): TGTGCCAGCAGTAACGACGCATATGAGCAGTTCTTC.

This chain connects TRBV18 to TRBJ1-2, with D perhaps TRBD1 (5 bases). Between the trimmed V and J ends, which lost 2 bases and 8 bases, there was a span of 21 bases. This CDR3 has 16 amino acids. CDR1 and CDR2 (germline): KGHSH, LQKENI. CDR3 amino acids: CASSPFSAREVQGYTF. In nucleotides, the CDR3 is TGTGCCAGCTCACCATTCTCGGCCAGGGAGGTTCAGGGCTACACCTTC.

This clone was found once. The V call is TRBV7-9, the J call TRBJ2-2; possibly TRBD1 for D (6 bases). Per germline, CDR1 SEHNR and CDR2 FQNEAQ (reference sequence). The CDR3 extends over 13 amino acids. The V end lost 5 bases, the J end lost 6 bases, and 10 bases lay between the germline ends. This chain's CDR3 is CASSTPGAGELFF. The DNA for the CDR3 is TGTGCCAGCAGCACCCCAGGGGCCGGGGAGCTGTTTTTT.

The chain carries TRBV9 and TRBJ2-1; weak D call: TRBD1 (7 bases). The germline V gene has CDR1 SGDLS and CDR2 YYNGEE. CDR3 length: 12 residues. Deletions cut 4 bases from V and 12 bases from J, with 14 bases between. The CDR3 protein is CASSPAGQPQFF. The CDR3 DNA is TGTGCCAGCAGCCCCGCGGGACAGCCGCAGTTCTTC.

The J gene is TRBJ2-1, the V gene TRBV7-3; 10 nucleotides agree with TRBD2. Germline V gene data show CDR1 as SGHTA and CDR2 as FQGTGA. Trimming at V came to 2 bases and at J to 5 bases, leaving 6 bases not matched to a gene. The CDR3 totals 16 residues. For the CDR3, the DNA is TGTGCCAGCAGCTTAGGGCCCGGACTAGCGGACAATGAGCAGTTCTTC. Its protein product is CASSLGPGLADNEQFF.

The chain recombines TRBV6-4 with TRBJ2-5; no clear D gene. Trimming pared 5 bases from V and 1 base from J, leaving 14 bases between. Germline assignment: CDR1 MRHNA and CDR2 SNTAGT. This CDR3 is 15 amino acids long. The DNA of the CDR3 is TGTGCCAGCAGTAGGTTCGGTACTACCCAAGAGACCCAGTACTTC. This gives the protein CASSRFGTTQETQYF.

CDR3 nucleotide sequence: TGTGCCAGCAGCTTGGACACCTTCCAAACAGATACGCAGTATTTT. It specifies CASSLDTFQTDTQYF. The J gene is TRBJ2-3, the V gene TRBV7-9; possibly TRBD1 for D (5 bases). Germline V gene lookup returns CDR1 SEHNR and CDR2 FQNEAQ (reference sequence). The CDR3 runs 15 residues. Deletions cut 3 bases from V and 3 bases from J, with 13 bases between.

The rearrangement joins TRBV6-1 to TRBJ1-1; perhaps TRBD1 as D (5 bases). Trimming removed 3 bases at V and 5 bases at J, with 13 bases between. The CDR3 is made up of 14 amino acids. CDR1 is MNHNS and CDR2 is SASEGT in the germline V gene. CDR3 in amino acids: CASSEWGTGTEAFF. The CDR3, as DNA: TGTGCCAGCAGTGAGTGGGGGACGGGGACTGAAGCTTTCTTT.

This clone was counted a single time. V usage is TRBV28 and J usage is TRBJ1-1; 7 nucleotides agree with TRBD1. Germline V CDR1 and CDR2: MDHEN, SYDVKM. V lost 4 bases, J lost 5 bases, and 4 bases stayed unmatched. The CDR3 has 13 residues. The CDR3 loop is CASSSDRWTEAFF. The CDR3 region has the DNA TGTGCCAGCAGTTCGGACAGGTGGACTGAAGCTTTCTTT.

The rearrangement uses TRBV2 and TRBJ2-2; 8 bases are a match to TRBD2. The V and J ends lost 8 bases and 9 bases, in that order; junction bases with no gene match: 8. The CDR3 sequence is 13 residues long. Germline loops: CDR1 SNHLY, CDR2 FYNNEI. Here the CDR3 DNA reads TGTGCCAGCGGCGATGGCGGGAGGAGGGAGCTGTTTTTT. Translation gives CASGDGGRRELFF.

The chain links TRBV6-1 to TRBJ2-7; 9 bases map to TRBD1. The CDR3 is 16 residues long. V was pared by 0 bases and J by 3 bases, with 6 bases of the junction left unmatched. CDR1 and CDR2 from the germline V gene are MNHNS and SASEGT. The CDR3 here is CASSEAIGTGHYEQYF. The CDR3 region has the DNA TGTGCCAGCAGTGAAGCGATAGGGACAGGGCACTACGAGCAGTACTTC.

This rearrangement joins TRBV29-1 to TRBJ2-7, with no clear D. Trimming stripped 0 bases from V and 4 bases from J, with 4 bases between. This CDR3 contains 11 residues. CDR1 is SQVTM, CDR2 ANQGSEA, per germline. CDR3 DNA sequence: TGCAGCGTTGAAGAGCGGTACGAGCAGTACTTC. Residues: CSVEERYEQYF.

Here the CDR3 DNA reads TGTGCCAGCAGCTCAGGACTAGCGGGAAGACATACGCAGTATTTT. Amino acids: CASSSGLAGRHTQYF. The V and J genes are TRBV14 and TRBJ2-3; 12 bases line up with TRBD2. Germline lookup yields CDR1 SGHDN and CDR2 FVKESK. CDR3 length equals 15 residues. Unmatched junction bases numbered 7, after V lost 5 bases and J lost 7 bases.

This clone was seen only once. The CDR3 loop reads CASSLGGSGSSYNEQFF. CDR3 DNA: TGCGCCAGCAGCTTGGGGGGTAGCGGGAGCTCCTACAATGAGCAGTTCTTC. This sequence joins TRBV5-1 and TRBJ2-1, with TRBD2 identical over 9 bases. Germline-derived CDR1 and CDR2 are SGHRS and YFSETQ. V was pared by 0 bases and J by 0 bases, with 4 bases of the junction left unmatched. CDR3 length equals 17 residues.

Concerning this clone: This same CDR3 is encoded by further DNA sequences in the sample. The genes are TRBV19 and TRBJ2-7; TRBD1 aligns across 7 bases. After removal of 3 bases from V and 3 bases from J, the junction contained 2 bases not matched to a gene. CDR1 is LNHDA and CDR2 is SQIVND in the germline V gene (reference sequence). There are 13 residues in the CDR3. Here the CDR3 reads CASSIRQGYEQYF. CDR3 DNA: TGTGCCAGTAGTATCCGACAGGGCTACGAGCAGTACTTC.

The gene calls are TRBV7-9 and TRBJ2-7, with 9 bases identical to TRBD1. CDR3 length equals 16 residues. The trim removed 5 bases at V and 3 bases at J, leaving 11 bases unmatched. Per germline, CDR1 SEHNR and CDR2 FQNEAQ (reference sequence). In DNA form, the CDR3 reads TGTGCCAGCAGCGGGGGATGGACAGGGGCTAACTACGAGCAGTACTTC. It codes for CASSGGWTGANYEQYF.

Written as DNA, the CDR3 is TGTGCCAGCAGCCCCCCCGAGGGGGTTGAGCAGTTCTTC. Encoded protein: CASSPPEGVEQFF. The chain recombines TRBV7-9 with TRBJ2-1, with a weak D call TRBD1 (6 bases). Germline loops: CDR1 SEHNR, CDR2 FQNEAQ (reference sequence). V was shortened by 5 bases and J by 9 bases, with 14 bases between the two germline ends. The CDR3 covers 13 residues.

The chain carries TRBV9 and TRBJ2-3; D remains ambiguous. This CDR3 contains 16 residues. Germline values: CDR1 SGDLS, CDR2 YYNGEE. V dropped 4 bases and J dropped 0 bases, with 15 bases sitting between them. The CDR3 here is CASSPLLEASTDTQYF. The CDR3 DNA reads as TGTGCCAGCAGCCCCTTATTAGAGGCTAGCACAGATACGCAGTATTTT. The full variable domain, with the rest looked up from reference TRBV9 and TRBJ2-3, is DSGVTQTPKHLITATGQRVTLRCSPRSGDLSVYWYQQSLDQGLQFLIQYYNGEERAKGNILERFSAQQFPDLHSELNLSSLELGDSALYFCASSPLLEASTDTQYFGPGTRLTVL.

A word on this clone: Other nucleotide sequences in the sample specify the same CDR3. The DNA for the CDR3 is TGTGCCAGCAGCTTAAAGGGGTCCTACGAGCAGTACTTC. This encodes CASSLKGSYEQYF. The chain links TRBV7-9 to TRBJ2-7, with D perhaps matching TRBD1 (5 bases). Trimming took off 2 bases at V and 1 base at J, with 6 bases between the two ends. This CDR3 comprises 13 residues. CDR1 is SEHNR, CDR2 FQNEAQ, per germline (reference sequence).